This paragraph covers one T cell receptor (beta chain) sequence. Its antigen is not known. After removal of 2 bases from V and 5 bases from J, the junction contained 7 bases not matched to a gene. The germline V gene has CDR1 SGHRS and CDR2 YFSETQ. The CDR3 contains 15 residues. This sample was included in a study of chemoradiotherapy in HPV16-positive cancers. Repertoires were sampled repeatedly during chemoradiotherapy. Study findings and constraints: Better recurrence-free survival went with HPV-responsive T-cell expansion in HPV16-positive patients. During treatment, candidate HPV-specific clones and E7-related motifs expanded in tumor.

The repertoire was sequenced with immunoSEQ multiplex PCR; TCRdb's copy has only in-frame clones and lacks some. The data contain about 7,900 clones, about 89% of them singletons. The input for sequencing was blood, taken from a patient who underwent chemoradiotherapy. The TCR comes from a human donor with HPV-associated anogenital cancer. The rearrangement links TRBV5-1 to TRBJ1-1, with TRBD1 matching 9 bases. The CDR3 DNA reads TGCGCCAGCAGCTTAATACAGGGGGCTGAAACTGAAGCTTTCTTT. Translation gives CASSLIQGAETEAFF.